This TCR beta chain derives from a study of T cell responses to AZD1222 COVID-19 vaccine. Trimming pared 3 bases from V and 0 bases from J, leaving 10 bases between. CDR3 length: 15 residues. Per germline, CDR1 LGHNA and CDR2 YNFKEQ. Only in-frame clones appear in the TCRdb table, and some are missing; sequencing was by immunoSEQ multiplex PCR. The sample gives over 120,000 clones, around 84% of which show up once; approximately 5% is in the top ten. Material: peripheral blood, obtained 28 days after the second AZD1222 dose. This chain joins TRBV4-2 and TRBJ2-3, with D possibly being TRBD1 or TRBD2 (5 bases each). The sequence came from an adult who received the AZD1222 COVID-19 vaccine. The CDR3 sequence: CASSHYRDSTDTQYF. The CDR3 region has the DNA TGTGCCAGCAGCCACTACCGGGACAGCACAGATACGCAGTATTTT.